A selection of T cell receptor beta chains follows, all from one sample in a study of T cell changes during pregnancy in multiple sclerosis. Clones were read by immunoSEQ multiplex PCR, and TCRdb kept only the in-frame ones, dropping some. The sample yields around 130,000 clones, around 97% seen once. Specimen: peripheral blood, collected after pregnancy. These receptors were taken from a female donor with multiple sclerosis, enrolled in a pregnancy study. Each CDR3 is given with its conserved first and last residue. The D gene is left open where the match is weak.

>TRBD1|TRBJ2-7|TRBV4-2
CASSQPPGTANYEQYF
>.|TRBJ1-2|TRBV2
CAREFANEGGYTF
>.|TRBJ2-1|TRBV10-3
CAISGSGTRSYNEQFF
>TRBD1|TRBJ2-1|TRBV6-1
CAGKLPGQDLNEQFF
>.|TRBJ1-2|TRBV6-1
CASSPGAAYGYTF
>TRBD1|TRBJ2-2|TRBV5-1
CASSLWPPGQGTGELFF
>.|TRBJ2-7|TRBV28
CASSTTMTGLSYEQYF
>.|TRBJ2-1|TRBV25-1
CASARPGVNEQFF
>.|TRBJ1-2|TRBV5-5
CASSPVAFGGGAGYGYTF
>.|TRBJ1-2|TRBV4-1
CASSQASGDGYTF
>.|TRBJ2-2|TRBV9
CASSAPLTGELFF
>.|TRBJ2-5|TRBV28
CASSLKQETQYF
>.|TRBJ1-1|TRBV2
CASSESIKWRRAFF
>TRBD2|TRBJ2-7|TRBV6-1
CASSATSGTSYEQYF